Listed here are 25 T cell receptor beta chains from one sample, sequenced in a study of identical twins. MiXCR, run by TCRdb on the 5' RACE reads, gives a single entry per CDR3 protein. This table holds 420,000 or so distinct CDR3 sequences, less than 20% found once. Sequencing was performed on naive T cells sorted from blood. The receptors were gathered from a man aged 45 to 65 in good health.

This clonotype appeared many times. The rearrangement joins TRBV7-8 to TRBJ2-7; 7 bases align to TRBD1. Germline V CDR1 and CDR2: SGHVS, FQNEAQ. The CDR3 sequence is 16 residues long. V lost 3 bases to trimming and J lost 1 base; unmatched junction nucleotides: 9. The CDR3 spells CASSFDRESTSYEQYF. DNA of the CDR3: TGTGCCAGCAGCTTCGACAGGGAATCGACATCCTACGAGCAGTACTTC.

This clonotype was seen repeatedly, ten times or more. V is TRBV12-3 or TRBV12-4 and J is TRBJ1-3, with D maybe TRBD1 (5 bases). V lost 3 bases to trimming and J lost 0 bases, with 6 bases between them. The length of the CDR3 is 14 residues. CDR3: CASSFDSSGNTIYF. As DNA, the CDR3 is TGTGCCAGCAGTTTTGACAGCTCTGGAAACACCATATATTTT.

In regard to this clonotype: A read error may produce the germline difference seen at one junction end. The chain has TRBV20-1 and TRBJ2-5; unclear D gene. The CDR3 totals 12 residues. Germline V gene data show CDR1 as DFQATT and CDR2 as SNEGSKA (reference sequence). The CDR3 spells CSSRSTMGTQYF. The CDR3 DNA is TGCAGTTCTAGAAGCACAATGGGGACCCAGTACTTC.

This chain links TRBV6-2 or TRBV6-3 with TRBJ2-1, with TRBD2 identical over 15 bases. The CDR3 runs 17 residues. Germline trimming cut 0 bases from V and 8 bases from J; bases unmatched to any gene: 5. Per germline, CDR1 MNHEY and CDR2 SVGEGT. Here the CDR3 DNA reads TGTGCCAGCAGTTACTCGGGGACTAGCGGGAGGATTCATGAGCAGTTCTTC. Its protein is CASSYSGTSGRIHEQFF.

The chain has TRBV2 and TRBJ2-1; D perhaps matches TRBD2 (5 bases). V was shortened by 10 bases and J by 3 bases, with 13 bases between the two germline ends. Looked up from germline, CDR1 is SNHLY and CDR2 is FYNNEI. This CDR3 is 13 amino acids long. The DNA for the CDR3 is TGTGCCACGGACCCGGGATTCTACAATGAGCAGTTCTTC. Its translation: CATDPGFYNEQFF.

This clonotype has more than one count but fewer than ten. The chain has TRBV6-2 or TRBV6-3 and TRBJ2-2; 8 positions agree with TRBD2. Trimming removed 4 bases from V and 7 bases from J; junction bases left unmatched: 8. The CDR3 has 15 amino acids. Germline loops: CDR1 MNHEY, CDR2 SVGEGT. This CDR3 reads CASSSRLAKGGELFF. The CDR3, as DNA: TGTGCCAGCAGTTCAAGACTAGCGAAGGGCGGGGAGCTGTTTTTT.

Remarks on this clonotype: A much bigger clone sits one base away, suggesting this may be a read error. The V call is TRBV29-1, the J call TRBJ2-1, with TRBD2 as a possible D gene (6 bases). In germline, CDR1 is SQVTM, CDR2 ANQGSEA. CDR3 length: 10 residues. Trimming cost V 6 bases and J 8 bases, with 8 bases left between them. DNA of the CDR3: TGCAGCGTCCGGGAGCATGAGCAGTTCTTC. Translation: CSVREHEQFF.

This clonotype was counted between two and nine times. V gene TRBV20-1 combines with J gene TRBJ2-7; D may be TRBD1 (6 bases). This CDR3 comprises 13 residues. The ends were cut back, 7 bases at V and 4 bases at J, with 17 bases in the middle. Germline V gene lookup returns CDR1 DFQATT and CDR2 SNEGSKA (reference sequence). CDR3 amino acids: CSVPGAFFYEQYF. DNA for the CDR3: TGCAGTGTTCCAGGGGCCTTCTTTTACGAGCAGTACTTC.

This clonotype was seen many times. The rearrangement uses TRBV3-1 and TRBJ1-1; no clear D. This CDR3 region has 13 residues. Trimming removed 6 bases from V and 1 base from J, with 9 bases in between. Germline-derived CDR1 and CDR2 are LGHDT and YNNKEL (reference sequence). CDR3 sequence reads: CASRQTRNTEAFF. CDR3 in DNA: TGTGCCAGCAGACAGACACGGAACACTGAAGCTTTCTTT. The full variable domain, with the rest looked up from reference TRBV3-1 and TRBJ1-1, is DTAVSQTPKYLVTQMGNDKSIKCEQNLGHDTMYWYKQDSKKFLKIMFSYNNKELIINETVPNRFSPKSPDKAHLNLHINSLELGDSAVYFCASRQTRNTEAFFGQGTRLTVV.

This clonotype was counted only a few times. The chain recombines TRBV20-1 with TRBJ2-1; TRBD2 might be the D (5 bases). The CDR3 covers 14 residues. Trimming shortened V by 5 bases and J by 4 bases, and 15 bases separated the two germline ends. Looked up from germline, CDR1 is DFQATT and CDR2 is SNEGSKA (reference sequence). CDR3 amino acids: CSAPAGGRYNEQFF. The CDR3 DNA sequence: TGCAGTGCTCCGGCAGGAGGACGTTACAATGAGCAGTTCTTC.

The table lists this clonotype with many counts. The rearrangement joins TRBV5-1 to TRBJ1-2, with D possibly being TRBD1 (5 bases). The CDR3 is 14 amino acids. V dropped 4 bases and J dropped 2 bases, with 12 bases sitting between them. The germline V gene encodes CDR1 SGHRS and CDR2 YFSETQ. Here the CDR3 DNA reads TGCGCCAGCAGCCCGCAGGGTACCAACTATGGCTACACCTTC. Its translation: CASSPQGTNYGYTF.

The CDR3 is CASSLATGTSTPDTQYF. The CDR3 DNA follows: TGTGCCAGCAGCCTTGCTACCGGGACTAGTACCCCAGATACGCAGTATTTT. This rearrangement joins TRBV14 to TRBJ2-3; 8 bases are shared with TRBD2. The V gene's germline CDR1 is SGHDN and CDR2 FVKESK. The CDR3 is 17 amino acids. V trimming: 4 bases; J trimming: 4 bases; junction bases outside the gene matches: 13.

Concerning this clonotype itself: This clone may be a read error of a much larger clone one base away. V gene TRBV18 combines with J gene TRBJ2-7; D is uncertain. The germline V gene encodes CDR1 KGHSH and CDR2 LQKENI. The CDR3 is 13 amino acids. V lost 0 bases, J lost 1 base, and 4 bases lay in between. DNA for the CDR3: TGTGCCAGCTCACCACCGGTGTCCTACGAGCAGTACTTC. This encodes CASSPPVSYEQYF.

Details on this clonotype: One end of the junction fails to match germline, which may point to a read error. The rearrangement joins TRBV7-9 to TRBJ2-3; 11 positions agree with TRBD2. This CDR3 has 13 amino acids. CDR1 and CDR2 (germline): SEHNR, FQNEAQ (reference sequence). The CDR3 sequence: CASSLIPGLAAAF. In nucleotides, the CDR3 is TGTGCCAGCAGCTTAATTCCGGGACTAGCGGCCGCGTTT.

This clonotype was counted between two and nine times. The genes are TRBV10-3 and TRBJ1-1; no clear D gene. The germline CDR1 and CDR2 sequences are ENHRY and SYGVKD. The germline V and J ends were trimmed by 3 bases and 4 bases, with 15 bases remaining between them. The CDR3 length is 15 residues. The CDR3 region has the DNA TGTGCCATCAGTGATGTCACCAAAGCCCCCACTGAAGCTTTCTTT. This sequence encodes CAISDVTKAPTEAFF.

The chain carries TRBV12-3 or TRBV12-4 and TRBJ2-2; TRBD1 matches at 11 bases. The CDR3 is 16 residues long. The V and J ends lost 5 bases and 2 bases, in that order; junction bases with no gene match: 4. CDR3 sequence (DNA): TGTGCCAGCAGTCCAGGGACAGGGGGAAACACCGGGGAGCTGTTTTTT. This gives the protein CASSPGTGGNTGELFF.

This clonotype has only a few counts. The rearrangement links TRBV27 to TRBJ2-5, with D hard to call. With 6 bases removed from V and 1 base from J, the gap between germline ends came to 12 bases. CDR1 and CDR2 from the germline V gene are MNHEY and SMNVEV (reference sequence). The CDR3 totals 14 residues. Here the CDR3 reads CASSPYQVQETQYF. The CDR3 DNA reads TGTGCCAGCAGCCCTTACCAGGTCCAAGAGACCCAGTACTTC.

The rearrangement joins TRBV6-5 to TRBJ1-2; TRBD1 matches 9 bases. From germline, CDR1 is MNHEY and CDR2 SVGAGI. The CDR3 consists of 15 residues. Trimming removed 4 bases from V and 7 bases from J; junction bases left unmatched: 10. CDR3 residues: CASSLDGTGYSGYTF. Here the CDR3 DNA reads TGTGCCAGCAGTTTAGACGGGACAGGGTACTCTGGCTACACCTTC.

The chain carries TRBV10-3 and TRBJ2-2; TRBD2 is a possible D gene (6 bases). The CDR3 is 14 amino acids. Germline V gene data show CDR1 as ENHRY and CDR2 as SYGVKD. Trimming pared 5 bases from V and 1 base from J, leaving 8 bases between. CDR3 protein: CAISPGENTGELFF. In nucleotides, the CDR3 is TGTGCCATCAGTCCGGGGGAGAACACCGGGGAGCTGTTTTTT.

Only a few counts were recorded for this clonotype. V is TRBV29-1 and J is TRBJ2-3, with 7 bases that match TRBD2. The CDR3 length is 14 residues. V shed 4 bases and J 3 bases; nucleotides not matched to a gene: 7. CDR1 and CDR2 from the germline V gene are SQVTM and ANQGSEA. CDR3 sequence reads: CSVALGGETDTQYF. CDR3 nucleotide sequence: TGCAGCGTTGCACTGGGAGGGGAAACAGATACGCAGTATTTT.

J is TRBJ2-3 and V is TRBV10-3, with no clear D. Trimming pared 8 bases from V and 3 bases from J, leaving 3 bases between. The V gene's germline CDR1 is ENHRY and CDR2 SYGVKD. The CDR3 is 10 amino acids. CDR3 in amino acids: CAIGTDTQYF. CDR3 nucleotides: TGTGCCATCGGAACAGATACGCAGTATTTT.

This chain uses TRBV13 with TRBJ1-1; a weak D match, TRBD1 (5 bases). Germline lookup yields CDR1 PRHDT and CDR2 FYEKMQ (reference sequence). Trimming shortened V by 5 bases and J by 6 bases, and 16 bases separated the two germline ends. This CDR3 region has 14 residues. The CDR3 is CASSPGPAAAEAFF. The DNA of the CDR3 is TGTGCCAGCAGCCCGGGACCTGCCGCGGCTGAAGCTTTCTTT. The full variable domain, with the rest looked up from reference TRBV13 and TRBJ1-1, is AAGVIQSPRHLIKEKRETATLKCYPIPRHDTVYWYQQGPGQDPQFLISFYEKMQSDKGSIPDRFSAQQFSDYHSELNMSSLELGDSALYFCASSPGPAAAEAFFGQGTRLTVV.

In this sample, this clonotype turned up many times. The chain is built from TRBV7-2 and TRBJ1-5, with D possibly matching TRBD1 (5 bases). V lost 5 bases and J lost 3, with 11 bases in between. The germline V gene encodes CDR1 SGHTA and CDR2 FQGNSA. CDR3 length equals 14 residues. The CDR3 protein is CASSRDRFNQPQHF. The CDR3 coding sequence is TGTGCCAGCAGCCGTGACAGATTCAATCAGCCCCAGCATTTT. The complete variable domain, with remaining parts taken from reference TRBV7-2 and TRBJ1-5, reads GAGVSQSPSNKVTEKGKDVELRCDPISGHTALYWYRQSLGQGLEFLIYFQGNSAPDKSGLPSDRFSAERTGGSVSTLTIQRTQQEDSAVYLCASSRDRFNQPQHFGDGTRLSIL.

With regard to this clonotype: One end of the junction varies from germline; a read error may be responsible. For the CDR3, the DNA is TGTGCCTCCCGTGGGACAGGGGCCTACGCGCAGTACTTC. It is translated as CASRGTGAYAQYF. The chain joins TRBV25-1 to TRBJ2-7; 10 bases are a match to TRBD1. Germline V gene sequence: CDR1 MGHDK, CDR2 SYGVNS. This CDR3 has 13 residues.

The chain joins TRBV19 to TRBJ2-1, with D uncertain. Germline CDR1 reads LNHDA; CDR2 reads SQIVND (reference sequence). CDR3 size: 15 residues. V lost 1 base and J lost 1, with 8 bases in between. CDR3: CASSIGKVSYNEQFF. Here the CDR3 DNA reads TGTGCCAGTAGTATAGGGAAGGTGTCCTACAATGAGCAGTTCTTC.